These 27 T cell receptor beta chains originate from one sample sequenced in a study of cytomegalovirus exposure and HLA in healthy donors. The assay was immunoSEQ multiplex PCR, and TCRdb's table has in-frame clones only and misses some. The profile shows roughly 50,000 clones, about nine tenths of them singletons. Sequencing input: PBMCs. The receptors derive from a man aged 18 to 35 in good health and CMV-seronegative.

The chain employs TRBV5-5 and TRBJ2-7; D is undetermined. Trimming removed 3 bases at V and 5 bases at J, with 15 bases between. This CDR3 has 14 amino acids. The germline gives CDR1 SGHKS, CDR2 YYEKEE (reference sequence). CDR3 amino acids: CASSYSGRPDEQYF. The CDR3 coding sequence is TGTGCCAGCAGCTACTCAGGCCGTCCGGACGAGCAGTACTTC. Together with reference TRBV5-5 and TRBJ2-7, the CDR3 gives the full variable domain: DAGVTQSPTHLIKTRGQQVTLRCSPISGHKSVSWYQQVLGQGPQFIFQYYEKEERGRGNFPDRFSARQFPNYSSELNVNALLLGDSALYLCASSYSGRPDEQYFGPGTRLTVT.

The V and J genes are TRBV11-3 and TRBJ2-7; no definite D call. CDR3 length: 12 amino acids. Germline CDR1 reads SGHNT; CDR2 reads YENEEA. Trimming stripped 5 bases from V and 0 bases from J, with 5 bases between. CDR3 loop: CASSLYSYEQYF. In DNA form, the CDR3 reads TGTGCCAGCAGCCTCTACTCCTACGAGCAGTACTTC. Full variable domain (missing parts from reference TRBV11-3 and TRBJ2-7): EAGVVQSPRYKIIEKKQPVAFWCNPISGHNTLYWYLQNLGQGPELLIRYENEEAVDDSQLPKDRFSAERLKGVDSTLKIQPAELGDSAVYLCASSLYSYEQYFGPGTRLTVT.

The rearrangement links TRBV6-5 to TRBJ2-2; 9 bases map to TRBD1. The germline CDR1 and CDR2 sequences are MNHEY and SVGAGI. The length of the CDR3 is 15 residues. The V and J ends lost 6 bases and 6 bases, in that order; junction bases with no gene match: 8. In DNA form, the CDR3 reads TGTGCCAGCAGACCCCGGACAGGGGCTGCCGGGGAGCTGTTTTTT. Translation gives CASRPRTGAAGELFF.

This rearrangement joins TRBV27 to TRBJ1-1; D is possibly TRBD1 (6 bases). CDR3 length: 15 residues. V was cut by 5 bases and J by 1 base, with 14 bases left in between. The germline V gene encodes CDR1 MNHEY and CDR2 SMNVEV (reference sequence). CDR3 DNA: TGTGCCAGCAGTGATGTTCAGGGGCAGAACACTGAAGCTTTCTTT. Translation gives CASSDVQGQNTEAFF.

The V gene is TRBV28, the J gene TRBJ2-6; D remains ambiguous. V was clipped by 6 bases and J by 0 bases, with 3 bases between them. Per the germline V gene, CDR1 is MDHEN and CDR2 is SYDVKM. The CDR3 loop spans 13 amino acids. DNA for the CDR3: TGTGCCAGCAGCGGCTCTGGGGCCAACGTCCTGACTTTC. The encoded protein is CASSGSGANVLTF. The full variable domain, with the rest looked up from reference TRBV28 and TRBJ2-6, is DVKVTQSSRYLVKRTGEKVFLECVQDMDHENMFWYRQDPGLGLRLIYFSYDVKMKEKGDIPEGYSVSREKKERFSLILESASTNQTSMYLCASSGSGANVLTFGAGSRLTVL.

This rearrangement joins TRBV6-6 to TRBJ2-1, with 12 positions matching TRBD2. V lost 4 bases to trimming and J lost 7 bases; unmatched junction nucleotides: 8. In germline, CDR1 is MNHNY, CDR2 SVGAGI (reference sequence). The length of the CDR3 is 16 residues. CDR3 region: CASSLLAGGGLNEQFF. CDR3 DNA sequence: TGTGCCAGCAGTTTGCTAGCGGGAGGGGGTTTGAATGAGCAGTTCTTC.

The rearrangement links TRBV4-1 to TRBJ1-4; no reliable D call. The V and J ends lost 0 bases and 8 bases respectively, with 16 bases between them. The CDR3 covers 16 residues. Germline lookup yields CDR1 MGHRA and CDR2 YSYEKL. CDR3 sequence (DNA): TGCGCCAGCAGCCAAGATCCGGCGGGTCTCTACGAAAAACTGTTTTTT. It is translated as CASSQDPAGLYEKLFF.

CDR3 bases: TGCGCCAGCAGCCCAGGGGTCTACAGTTATACCGGGGAGCTGTTTTTT. It yields the protein CASSPGVYSYTGELFF. V is TRBV5-1 and J is TRBJ2-2, with TRBD1 as a possible D gene (6 bases). Germline-derived CDR1 and CDR2 are SGHRS and YFSETQ. Trimming stripped 4 bases from V and 5 bases from J, with 18 bases between. This CDR3 region has 16 residues.

V usage is TRBV7-8 and J usage is TRBJ2-6; 9 bases fit TRBD1. From germline, CDR1 is SGHVS and CDR2 FQNEAQ. The ends lost 6 bases at V and 2 bases at J; junction bases unmatched: 5. The CDR3 consists of 16 residues. The CDR3 here is CASSRTGEAGANVLTF. The CDR3 DNA is TGTGCCAGCAGTCGGACAGGGGAGGCTGGGGCCAACGTCCTGACTTTC. Full variable domain (missing parts from reference TRBV7-8 and TRBJ2-6): GAGVSQSPRYKVAKRGQDVALRCDPISGHVSLFWYQQALGQGPEFLTYFQNEAQLDKSGLPSDRFFAERPEGSVSTLKIQRTQQEDSAVYLCASSRTGEAGANVLTFGAGSRLTVL.

The genes are TRBV25-1 and TRBJ2-3; no clear D gene. V lost 3 bases, J lost 4 bases, and 11 bases lay in between. Germline V gives CDR1 MGHDK, CDR2 SYGVNS. The CDR3 is made up of 14 amino acids. CDR3 residues: CASSDGRIPDTQYF. The CDR3 DNA reads as TGTGCCAGCAGTGACGGTCGTATCCCAGATACGCAGTATTTT.

The chain is built from TRBV7-9 and TRBJ2-7, with a weak D call TRBD1 (5 bases). In germline, CDR1 is SEHNR, CDR2 FQNEAQ (reference sequence). There are 13 residues in the CDR3. Trimming took 1 base from V and 6 from J, leaving 10 bases between them. The CDR3 spells CASSLGLGREQYF. CDR3 in DNA: TGTGCCAGCAGCTTAGGGTTGGGGCGCGAGCAGTACTTC.

The chain couples TRBV7-9 to TRBJ2-1; TRBD1 matches 7 bases. Germline lookup yields CDR1 SEHNR and CDR2 FQNEAQ (reference sequence). Trimming removed 6 bases from V and 15 bases from J; junction bases left unmatched: 17. There are 14 residues in the CDR3. Here the CDR3 reads CASSHSPQDRDAFF. CDR3 in DNA: TGTGCCAGCAGTCACTCACCACAAGACAGGGACGCGTTCTTC.

This clone was detected only once. The genes are TRBV27 and TRBJ2-1; perhaps TRBD1 as D (5 bases). The V and J ends lost 2 bases and 7 bases respectively, with 12 bases between them. CDR1 and CDR2 (germline): MNHEY, SMNVEV (reference sequence). The CDR3 length is 14 residues. CDR3 protein: CASSLTVRQNEQFF. Here the CDR3 DNA reads TGTGCCAGCAGTTTAACAGTACGACAGAATGAGCAGTTCTTC.

This sequence joins TRBV7-9 and TRBJ2-2; D is ambiguous. The CDR3 is 12 amino acids. Deletions cut 5 bases from V and 7 bases from J, with 8 bases between. The V gene's germline CDR1 is SEHNR and CDR2 FQNEAQ (reference sequence). CDR3 loop: CASSPRVGELFF. DNA of the CDR3: TGTGCCAGCAGCCCCCGCGTCGGGGAGCTGTTTTTT. The whole variable domain, filled in from reference TRBV7-9 and TRBJ2-2, reads DTGVSQNPRHKITKRGQNVTFRCDPISEHNRLYWYRQTLGQGPEFLTYFQNEAQLEKSRLLSDRFSAERPKGSFSTLEIQRTEQGDSAMYLCASSPRVGELFFGEGSRLTVL.

The chain couples TRBV7-6 to TRBJ1-3; 7 bases are a match to TRBD1. The V gene end was trimmed by 5 bases and the J gene end by 6 bases; junction bases not matched to a gene: 4. Germline loops: CDR1 SGHVS, CDR2 FNYEAQ. This CDR3 region has 13 residues. CDR3: CASSVTGENTIYF. CDR3 DNA: TGTGCCAGCAGCGTTACAGGGGAAAACACCATATATTTT.

V usage is TRBV20-1 and J usage is TRBJ1-2; D gene ambiguous. The length of the CDR3 is 11 residues. The ends were cut back, 4 bases at V and 7 bases at J, with 10 bases in the middle. CDR1 is DFQATT and CDR2 is SNEGSKA in the germline V gene (reference sequence). The CDR3 loop reads CSATIRGGYTF. The CDR3 nucleotides read TGCAGTGCTACTATCCGGGGTGGCTACACCTTC.

The gene calls are TRBV19 and TRBJ2-7, with D tentatively TRBD2 (6 bases). The V gene's germline CDR1 is LNHDA and CDR2 SQIVND (reference sequence). V lost 5 bases and J lost 3, with 11 bases in between. CDR3 size: 13 residues. The CDR3 DNA is TGTGCCAGTAGTGCGCTAGCGAACTACGAGCAGTACTTC. It encodes CASSALANYEQYF.

This sequence joins TRBV7-2 and TRBJ2-7; D is perhaps TRBD1 (6 bases). The CDR3 has 13 residues. V was trimmed by 1 base and J by 6 bases, leaving 10 bases between them. Per germline, CDR1 SGHTA and CDR2 FQGNSA. CDR3 nucleotides: TGTGCCAGCAGCTTAGTCACAGGGTCCGAGCAGTACTTC. The encoded protein is CASSLVTGSEQYF.

The chain recombines TRBV11-2 with TRBJ1-2; D gene unclear. Trimming pared 3 bases from V and 0 bases from J, leaving 5 bases between. The CDR3 extends over 13 amino acids. Germline CDR1 SGHAT, CDR2 FQNNGV. This chain's CDR3 is CASSFNANYGYTF. CDR3 DNA: TGTGCCAGCAGCTTTAATGCTAACTATGGCTACACCTTC.

The genes are TRBV7-9 and TRBJ1-2, with no clear D. CDR3 length: 19 residues. The germline V gene encodes CDR1 SEHNR and CDR2 FQNEAQ (reference sequence). V shed 4 bases and J shed 4 bases, with 28 bases lying between them. The CDR3 region has the DNA TGTGCCAGCAGCTCGAAAACCCGGGATGGGGATTTCGGCCTCTATGGCTACACCTTC. Protein product: CASSSKTRDGDFGLYGYTF.

V is TRBV6-5 and J is TRBJ2-7, with D maybe TRBD1 (5 bases). Germline V gene sequence: CDR1 MNHEY, CDR2 SVGAGI. V dropped 10 bases and J dropped 5 bases, with 15 bases sitting between them. This CDR3 has 12 amino acids. The CDR3, as DNA: TGTGCCACCCAGGGATCACCTAACGAGCAGTACTTC. Protein sequence: CATQGSPNEQYF.

This clone was found a few times. This chain joins TRBV27 and TRBJ2-1, with TRBD2 matching 7 bases. J lost 1 base, V lost 5 bases, and 11 bases had no gene match. The length of the CDR3 is 17 residues. Germline loops: CDR1 MNHEY, CDR2 SMNVEV (reference sequence). The CDR3 DNA sequence: TGTGCCAGCAGTCCCGTTCGACTAGCAGATTCCTACAATGAGCAGTTCTTC. Residues: CASSPVRLADSYNEQFF.

This clone was counted a single time. The chain carries TRBV7-9 and TRBJ2-7, with unresolved D. From germline, CDR1 is SEHNR and CDR2 FQNEAQ (reference sequence). CDR3 size: 13 residues. Trimming stripped 5 bases from V and 6 bases from J, with 14 bases between. The CDR3 DNA is TGTGCCAGCAGCCTTGAGGTACGCACCGAGCAGTACTTC. This codes for CASSLEVRTEQYF.

The chain combines TRBV7-2 with TRBJ2-3; TRBD1 agrees at 10 bases. From germline, CDR1 is SGHTA and CDR2 FQGNSA. The V segment lost 4 bases and the J segment 4 bases; nucleotides outside the gene matches: 14. CDR3 length: 18 amino acids. CDR3 DNA sequence: TGTGCCAGCAGCTCAACCCTTTTACCGGGACAGGGGTCAGATACGCAGTATTTT. Protein sequence: CASSSTLLPGQGSDTQYF.

The chain couples TRBV29-1 to TRBJ2-3; 7 bases agree with TRBD2. Germline CDR1 SQVTM, CDR2 ANQGSEA. J gave up 0 bases and V 1 base, and 1 base lay outside the gene matches. This CDR3 contains 14 residues. The CDR3 nucleotides read TGCAGCGTTGAAGGGGGGGGAAGCACAGATACGCAGTATTTT. It translates to CSVEGGGSTDTQYF.

The rearrangement links TRBV28 to TRBJ1-1; TRBD1 matches at 10 bases. Germline CDR1 MDHEN, CDR2 SYDVKM. This CDR3 comprises 15 residues. Trimming cost V 5 bases and J 4 bases; bases outside gene matches: 7. Here the CDR3 DNA reads TGTGCCAGCAGTAAGGGGACAGGGGTTGGCACTGAAGCTTTCTTT. Protein sequence: CASSKGTGVGTEAFF.

V gene TRBV14 combines with J gene TRBJ2-7, with 9 bases lining up with TRBD1. The V gene's germline CDR1 is SGHDN and CDR2 FVKESK. V gave up 3 bases and J gave up 6 bases; unmatched junction bases: 6. The CDR3 is 14 amino acids. The CDR3 here is CASSHGTGKTEQYF. The CDR3 DNA sequence: TGTGCCAGCAGCCACGGGACAGGGAAAACCGAGCAGTACTTC.